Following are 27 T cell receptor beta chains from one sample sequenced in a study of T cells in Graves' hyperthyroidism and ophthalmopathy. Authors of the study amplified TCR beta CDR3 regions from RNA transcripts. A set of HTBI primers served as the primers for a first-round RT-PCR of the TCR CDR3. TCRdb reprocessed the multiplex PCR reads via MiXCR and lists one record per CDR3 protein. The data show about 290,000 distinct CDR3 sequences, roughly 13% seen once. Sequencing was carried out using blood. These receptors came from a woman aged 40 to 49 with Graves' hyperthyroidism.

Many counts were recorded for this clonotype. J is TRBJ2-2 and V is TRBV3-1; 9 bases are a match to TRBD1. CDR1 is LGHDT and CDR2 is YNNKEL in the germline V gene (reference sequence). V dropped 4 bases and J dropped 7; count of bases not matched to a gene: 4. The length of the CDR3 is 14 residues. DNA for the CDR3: TGTGCCAGCAGCCGACAGGGGGTGGTCGGGGAGCTGTTTTTT. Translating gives CASSRQGVVGELFF.

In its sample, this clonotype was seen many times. The CDR3 coding sequence is TGCGCCAGCAGCATCAGTACTGGGATATATGGCTACACCTTC. Its translation is CASSISTGIYGYTF. The genes are TRBV5-1 and TRBJ1-2; D is uncertain. This CDR3 is 14 amino acids long. Germline V gene sequence: CDR1 SGHRS, CDR2 YFSETQ. V lost 4 bases and J lost 5, with 15 bases in between. The whole variable domain, filled in from reference TRBV5-1 and TRBJ1-2, reads KAGVTQTPRYLIKTRGQQVTLSCSPISGHRSVSWYQQTPGQGLQFLFEYFSETQRNKGNFPGRFSGRQFSNSRSEMNVSTLELGDSALYLCASSISTGIYGYTFGSGTRLTVV.

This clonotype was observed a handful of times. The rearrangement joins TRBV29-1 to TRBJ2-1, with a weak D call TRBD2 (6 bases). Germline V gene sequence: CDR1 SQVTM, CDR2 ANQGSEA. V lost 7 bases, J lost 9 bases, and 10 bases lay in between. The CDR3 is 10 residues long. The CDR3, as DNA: TGCAGCGCTGTAGCGGTTGAGCAGTTCTTC. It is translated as CSAVAVEQFF.

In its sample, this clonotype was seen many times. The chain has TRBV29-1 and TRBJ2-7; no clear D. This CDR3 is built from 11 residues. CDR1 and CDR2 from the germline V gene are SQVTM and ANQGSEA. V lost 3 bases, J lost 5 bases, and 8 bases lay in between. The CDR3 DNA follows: TGCAGCGTTGATTTGGGTGACGAGCAGTACTTC. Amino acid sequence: CSVDLGDEQYF.

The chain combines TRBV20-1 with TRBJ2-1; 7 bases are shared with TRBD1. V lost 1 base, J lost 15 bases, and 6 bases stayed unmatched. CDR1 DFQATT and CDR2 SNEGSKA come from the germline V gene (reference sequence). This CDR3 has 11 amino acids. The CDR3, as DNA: TGCAGTGCTAGAGGACAGGGATTTGGGTTCTTC. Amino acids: CSARGQGFGFF.

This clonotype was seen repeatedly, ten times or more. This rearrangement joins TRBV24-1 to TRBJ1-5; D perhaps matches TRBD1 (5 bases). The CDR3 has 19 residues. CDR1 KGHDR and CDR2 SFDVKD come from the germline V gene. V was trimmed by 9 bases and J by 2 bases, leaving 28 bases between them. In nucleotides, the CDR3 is TGTGCCACCGGGAACCCCGACAGACAACTTCTCTGGGGCAATCAGCCCCAGCATTTT. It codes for CATGNPDRQLLWGNQPQHF.

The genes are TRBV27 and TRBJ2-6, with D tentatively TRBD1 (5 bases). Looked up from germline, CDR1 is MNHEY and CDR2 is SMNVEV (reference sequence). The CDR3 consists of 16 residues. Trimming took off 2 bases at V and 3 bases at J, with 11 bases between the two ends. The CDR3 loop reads CASSLTGWVGANVLTF. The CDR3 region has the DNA TGTGCCAGCAGTTTAACAGGTTGGGTTGGGGCCAACGTCCTGACTTTC.

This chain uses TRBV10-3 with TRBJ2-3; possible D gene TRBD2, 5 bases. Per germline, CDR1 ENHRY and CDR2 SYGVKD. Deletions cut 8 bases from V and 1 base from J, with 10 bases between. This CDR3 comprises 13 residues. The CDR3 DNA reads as TGTGCCATCTCTGAGGGTGGCACAGATACGCAGTATTTT. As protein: CAISEGGTDTQYF.

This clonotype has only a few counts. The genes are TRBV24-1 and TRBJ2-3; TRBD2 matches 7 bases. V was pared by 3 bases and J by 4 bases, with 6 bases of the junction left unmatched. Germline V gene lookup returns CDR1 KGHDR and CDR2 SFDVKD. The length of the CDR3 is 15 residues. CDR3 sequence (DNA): TGTGCCACCAGTGATCCGGTGGGAGGGGCAGATACGCAGTATTTT. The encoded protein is CATSDPVGGADTQYF.

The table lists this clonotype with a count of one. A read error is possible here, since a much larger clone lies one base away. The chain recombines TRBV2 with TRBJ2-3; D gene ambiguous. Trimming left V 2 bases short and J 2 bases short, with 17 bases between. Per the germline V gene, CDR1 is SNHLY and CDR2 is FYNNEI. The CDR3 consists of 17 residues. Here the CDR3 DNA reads TGTGCCAGCAGTGAATGGGTCCGGTGGAGAAACACAGATACGCAGTATTTT. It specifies CASSEWVRWRNTDTQYF.

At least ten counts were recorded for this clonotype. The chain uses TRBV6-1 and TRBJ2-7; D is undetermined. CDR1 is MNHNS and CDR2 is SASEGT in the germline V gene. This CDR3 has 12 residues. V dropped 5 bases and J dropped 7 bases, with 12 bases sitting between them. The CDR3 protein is CASSRNRREQYF. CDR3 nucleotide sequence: TGTGCCAGCAGTCGGAACAGAAGGGAGCAGTACTTC.

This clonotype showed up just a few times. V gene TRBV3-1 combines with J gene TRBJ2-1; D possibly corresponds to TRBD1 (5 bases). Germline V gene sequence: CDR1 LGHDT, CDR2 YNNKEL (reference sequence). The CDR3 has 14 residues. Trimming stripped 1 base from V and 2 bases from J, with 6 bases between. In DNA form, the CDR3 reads TGTGCCAGCAGCCAAGGGGGCGCCTACAATGAGCAGTTCTTC. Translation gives CASSQGGAYNEQFF.

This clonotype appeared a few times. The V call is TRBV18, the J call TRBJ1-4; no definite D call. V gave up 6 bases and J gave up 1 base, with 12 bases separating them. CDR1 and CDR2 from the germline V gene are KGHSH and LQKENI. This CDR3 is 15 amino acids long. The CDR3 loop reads CASSPDRRTNEKLFF. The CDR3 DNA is TGTGCCAGCTCGCCCGACCGGAGAACTAATGAAAAACTGTTTTTT. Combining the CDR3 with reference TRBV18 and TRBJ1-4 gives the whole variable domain NAGVMQNPRHLVRRRGQEARLRCSPMKGHSHVYWYRQLPEEGLKFMVYLQKENIIDESGMPKERFSAEFPKEGPSILRIQQVVRGDSAAYFCASSPDRRTNEKLFFGSGTQLSVL.

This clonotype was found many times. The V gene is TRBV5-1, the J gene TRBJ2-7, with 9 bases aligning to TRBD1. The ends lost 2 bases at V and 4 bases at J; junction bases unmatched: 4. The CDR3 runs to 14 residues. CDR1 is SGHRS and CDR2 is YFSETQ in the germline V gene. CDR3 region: CASSFGTGWYEQYF. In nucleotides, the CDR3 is TGCGCCAGCAGCTTCGGGACAGGGTGGTACGAGCAGTACTTC.

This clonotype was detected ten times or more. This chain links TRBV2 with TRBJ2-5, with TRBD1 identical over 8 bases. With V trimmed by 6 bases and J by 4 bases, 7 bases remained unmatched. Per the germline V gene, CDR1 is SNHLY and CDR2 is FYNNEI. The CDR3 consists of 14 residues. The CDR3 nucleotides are TGTGCCAGCAGGACAGGGGCTGGGGGAGAGACCCAGTACTTC. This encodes CASRTGAGGETQYF.

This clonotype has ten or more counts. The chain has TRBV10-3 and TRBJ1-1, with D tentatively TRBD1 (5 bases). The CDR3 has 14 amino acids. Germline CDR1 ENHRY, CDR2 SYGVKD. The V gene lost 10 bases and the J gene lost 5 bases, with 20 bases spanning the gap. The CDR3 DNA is TGTGCCACCCGACCCCCCCAGGGCAGAACTGAAGCTTTCTTT. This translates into CATRPPQGRTEAFF.

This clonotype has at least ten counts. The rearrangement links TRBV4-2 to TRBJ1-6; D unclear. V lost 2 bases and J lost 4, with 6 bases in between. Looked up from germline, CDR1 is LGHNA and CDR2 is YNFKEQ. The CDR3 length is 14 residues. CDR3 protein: CASSQREYNSPLHF. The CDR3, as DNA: TGTGCCAGCAGCCAACGGGAGTATAATTCACCCCTCCACTTT.

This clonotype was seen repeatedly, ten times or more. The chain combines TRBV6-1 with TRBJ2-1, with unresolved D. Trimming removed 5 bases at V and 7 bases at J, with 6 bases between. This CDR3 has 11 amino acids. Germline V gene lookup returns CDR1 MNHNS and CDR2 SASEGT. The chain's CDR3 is CASSHVNEQFF. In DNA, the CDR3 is TGTGCCAGCAGTCACGTTAATGAGCAGTTCTTC.

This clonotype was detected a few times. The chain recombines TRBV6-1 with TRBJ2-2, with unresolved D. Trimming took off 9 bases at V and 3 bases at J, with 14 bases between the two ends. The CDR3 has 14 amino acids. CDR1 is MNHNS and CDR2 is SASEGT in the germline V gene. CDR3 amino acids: CASCLDLDTGELFF. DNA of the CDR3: TGTGCCAGTTGCCTAGATTTGGACACCGGGGAGCTGTTTTTT.

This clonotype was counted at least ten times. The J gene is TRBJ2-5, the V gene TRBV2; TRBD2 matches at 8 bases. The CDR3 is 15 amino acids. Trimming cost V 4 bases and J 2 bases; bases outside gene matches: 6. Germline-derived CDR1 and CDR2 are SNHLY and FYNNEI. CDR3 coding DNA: TGTGCCAGCAGTGTGAACGGGAGGGATCAAGAGACCCAGTACTTC. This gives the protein CASSVNGRDQETQYF.

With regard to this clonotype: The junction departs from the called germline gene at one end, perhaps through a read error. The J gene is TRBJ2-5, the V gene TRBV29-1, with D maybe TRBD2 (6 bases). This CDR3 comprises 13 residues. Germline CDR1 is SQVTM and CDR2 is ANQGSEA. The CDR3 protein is CSTSSGAQEAQYF. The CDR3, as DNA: TGCAGCACAAGTAGCGGAGCACAAGAGGCCCAGTACTTC.

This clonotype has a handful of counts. CDR3 in amino acids: CSARARGGWVETQYF. The CDR3 bases are TGCAGTGCTAGAGCAAGAGGGGGCTGGGTAGAGACCCAGTACTTC. The rearrangement links TRBV20-1 to TRBJ2-5; the match to TRBD1 covers 7 bases. This CDR3 spans 15 amino acids. CDR1 is DFQATT, CDR2 SNEGSKA, per germline (reference sequence). The V and J ends lost 1 base and 4 bases, in that order; junction bases with no gene match: 9.

The CDR3 DNA is TGTGCCATCGGGCCGGCGACTTCCACAGATACGCAGTATTTT. It codes for CAIGPATSTDTQYF. The rearrangement joins TRBV10-3 to TRBJ2-3; D is unresolved. CDR3 length equals 14 residues. V lost 8 bases, J lost 2 bases, and 14 bases lay in between. From germline, CDR1 is ENHRY and CDR2 SYGVKD.

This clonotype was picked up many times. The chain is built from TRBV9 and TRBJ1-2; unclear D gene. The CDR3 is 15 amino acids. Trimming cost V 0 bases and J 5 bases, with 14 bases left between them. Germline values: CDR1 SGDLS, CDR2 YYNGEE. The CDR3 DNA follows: TGTGCCAGCAGCGTAGAGGCTAGCGACGAGTATGGCTACACCTTC. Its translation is CASSVEASDEYGYTF.

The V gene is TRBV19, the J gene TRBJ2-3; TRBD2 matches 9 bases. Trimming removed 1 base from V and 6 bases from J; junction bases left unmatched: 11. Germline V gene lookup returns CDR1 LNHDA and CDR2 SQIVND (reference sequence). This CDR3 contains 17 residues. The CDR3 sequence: CASSIVGLAGLLDTQYF. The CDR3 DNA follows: TGTGCCAGTAGTATAGTAGGGCTAGCGGGGCTTTTGGATACGCAGTATTTT.

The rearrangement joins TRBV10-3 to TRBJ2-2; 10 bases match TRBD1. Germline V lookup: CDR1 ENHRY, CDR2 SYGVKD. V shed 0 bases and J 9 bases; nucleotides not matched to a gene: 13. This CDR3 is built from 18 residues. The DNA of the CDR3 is TGTGCCATCAGTGAGTCGGGAACGCCGGGACAGGGGAAGAGGGAGCTGTTTTTT. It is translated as CAISESGTPGQGKRELFF.

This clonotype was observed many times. The chain's CDR3 is CASSQGGGGGNTIYF. In nucleotides, the CDR3 is TGTGCCAGCAGCCAAGGAGGCGGAGGTGGAAACACCATATATTTT. The chain employs TRBV3-1 and TRBJ1-3; D ambiguous. Germline V gene sequence: CDR1 LGHDT, CDR2 YNNKEL (reference sequence). This CDR3 comprises 15 residues. Trimming pared 1 base from V and 3 bases from J, leaving 10 bases between.